This T cell receptor (beta chain) originates from a study of T-cell memory formation after mild COVID-19. TCRdb re-called the 5' RACE reads with MiXCR, one entry per CDR3 protein. The table includes a few hundred thousand distinct CDR3 sequences, 16% detected once. Trimming stripped 5 bases from V and 10 bases from J, with 12 bases between. The CDR3 extends over 13 amino acids. Germline CDR1 reads MNHEY; CDR2 reads SVGAGI. This chain uses TRBV6-5 with TRBJ1-6; the D gene is possibly TRBD1 (5 bases). Sequences were obtained from PBMCs or a T cell subset sorted from them (not recorded which). The clonotype comes from a man between 18 and 29 years old who had mild COVID-19 (a few samples of this study predate the infection). Cell type and time point are not known. The CDR3 nucleotides are TGTGCCAGCAGTCTCCAGGGAAGGTCACCCCTCCACTTT. Amino acids: CASSLQGRSPLHF.